This TCR beta chain was found in a study of blood T cell repertoires in COVID-19. For the study at large: Some COVID-19 samples were acute and others convalescent; all came from the United States, Italy and Spain. PBMCs, B-cell-depleted T cells, or T cells provided the cDNA or gDNA that made up the material.

Worth noting for this clone: The DNA is left out, because the CDR3 cannot be placed on it with certainty; the CDR3 is given as TCRdb lists it.

Per the study methods: Counts of nucleated cells, estimated from reference gene primer amplification, were obtained. Assay used: immunoSEQ multiplex PCR; TCRdb lists only in-frame clones, some missing. The V and J calls and clone size are taken from that table; D and trimming were inferred from the DNA. The table shows 390,000 or so clones, with 70% to 90% occurring only once. CDR1 is LNHDA and CDR2 is SQIVND in the germline V gene (reference sequence). The CDR3 region is 15 residues in length, termini included. The V call is TRBV19, the J call TRBJ2-7; no check of the table's D call, TRBD2, against the DNA was made. Sequenced: peripheral blood. The receptor was isolated from a woman aged 30 to 39 with active or convalescent COVID-19. The CDR3 sequence is CASSISLAAPLWQYF.